The clone carrying this T cell receptor beta chain appeared a single time. The data derive from a study of cytomegalovirus exposure and HLA in healthy donors. PCR employed 60 Vbeta and 13 Jbeta primers. TCRdb's table, derived via immunoSEQ multiplex PCR, lists solely in-frame clones and lacks some. Counted here are roughly 200,000 clones, 75% occurring once; the ten biggest clones make up approximately 2.9%. Sequencing was carried out using PBMCs. The clonotype comes from a male donor in good health and CMV-seronegative.

CDR3 in DNA: TGTGCCAGCAGTTACTCCGGCAGCGGCAATCAGCCCCAGCATTTT. Translation gives CASSYSGSGNQPQHF. The rearrangement links TRBV6-5 to TRBJ1-5; D gene ambiguous. The CDR3 spans 15 residues. Per the germline V gene, CDR1 is MNHEY and CDR2 is SVGAGI. V was shortened by 0 bases and J by 2 bases, with 8 bases between the two germline ends.